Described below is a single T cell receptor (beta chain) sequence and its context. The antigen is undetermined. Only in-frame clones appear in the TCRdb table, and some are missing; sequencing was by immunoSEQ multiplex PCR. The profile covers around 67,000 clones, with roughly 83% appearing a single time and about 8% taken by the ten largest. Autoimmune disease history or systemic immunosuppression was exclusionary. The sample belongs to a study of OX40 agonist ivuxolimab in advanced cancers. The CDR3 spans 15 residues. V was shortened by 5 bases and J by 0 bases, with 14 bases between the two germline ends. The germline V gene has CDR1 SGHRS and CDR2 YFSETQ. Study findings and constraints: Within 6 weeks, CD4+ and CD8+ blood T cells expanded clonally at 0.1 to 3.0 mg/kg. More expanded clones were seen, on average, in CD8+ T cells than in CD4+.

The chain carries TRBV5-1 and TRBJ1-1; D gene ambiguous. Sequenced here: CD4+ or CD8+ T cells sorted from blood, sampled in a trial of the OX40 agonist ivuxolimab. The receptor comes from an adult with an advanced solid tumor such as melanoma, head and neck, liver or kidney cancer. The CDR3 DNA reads TGCGCCAGCAGGATGAGAGGCGCGGTGAACACTGAAGCTTTCTTT. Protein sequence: CASRMRGAVNTEAFF. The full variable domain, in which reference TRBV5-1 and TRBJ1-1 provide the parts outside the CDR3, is KAGVTQTPRYLIKTRGQQVTLSCSPISGHRSVSWYQQTPGQGLQFLFEYFSETQRNKGNFPGRFSGRQFSNSRSEMNVSTLELGDSALYLCASRMRGAVNTEAFFGQGTRLTVV.